These 8 T cell receptor beta chains share one sample of origin, sequenced in a study of tumor-infiltrating lymphocytes in oesophageal squamous cell carcinoma. MiXCR, run by TCRdb on the PCR reads, gives a single entry per CDR3 protein. The data hold roughly 21,000 distinct CDR3 sequences, with less than 45% observed a single time. Source material: esophageal tumor tissue. The source is a male donor with esophageal squamous cell carcinoma.

This clonotype was observed a few times. The rearrangement uses TRBV7-2 and TRBJ2-3; the D is unclear. The V gene lost 7 bases and the J gene lost 0 bases, with 14 bases spanning the gap. The CDR3 contains 15 residues. Germline assignment: CDR1 SGHTA and CDR2 FQGNSA. The CDR3 reads CASIPLGRSTDTQYF. The CDR3 DNA reads TGTGCCAGCATCCCCTTGGGAAGGAGCACAGATACGCAGTATTTT.

Many counts were recorded for this clonotype. Possible read error: a much larger clone is one base away. J is TRBJ2-1 and V is TRBV11-2, with 9 bases fitting TRBD1. The DNA end lines up better with TRBJ2-7; the J call may be wrong. The CDR3 loop spans 16 amino acids. CDR1 and CDR2 from the germline V gene are SGHAT and FQNNGV. The CDR3 sequence: CASSLVGGTGFNEQYF. The CDR3 DNA reads as TGTGCCAGCAGCCTAGTAGGCGGGACAGGGTTCAATGAGCAGTACTTC.

This clonotype was counted many times. CDR3 amino acids: CASSLKTHQPQHF. The CDR3 region has the DNA TGTGCCAGCAGTTTAAAAACGCATCAGCCCCAGCATTTT. The gene calls are TRBV12-3 or TRBV12-4 and TRBJ1-5; D gene uncertain. The CDR3 totals 13 residues. Trimming removed 2 bases at V and 5 bases at J, with 7 bases between.

This sequence joins TRBV19 and TRBJ2-5; tentative D call: TRBD2 (6 bases). The J call may be in error: the DNA end matches TRBJ2-7 better. CDR1 LNHDA and CDR2 SQIVND come from the germline V gene (reference sequence). This CDR3 is 12 amino acids long. This CDR3 reads CATSDYRYEQYF. In DNA form, the CDR3 reads TGTGCCACATCGGACTATCGCTACGAGCAGTACTTC.

The V call is TRBV11-2, the J call TRBJ2-5, with D possibly being TRBD2 (5 bases). Germline V gene sequence: CDR1 SGHAT, CDR2 FQNNGV. This CDR3 spans 12 amino acids. Trimming stripped 6 bases from V and 4 bases from J, with 9 bases between. Here the CDR3 reads CASRRSGETQYF. For the CDR3, the DNA is TGTGCCAGCAGGCGGAGCGGAGAGACCCAGTACTTC.

This clonotype was counted at least ten times. The chain has TRBV27 and TRBJ2-2; D gene uncertain. Germline values: CDR1 MNHEY, CDR2 SMNVEV (reference sequence). CDR3 length: 13 residues. V lost 7 bases to trimming and J lost 4 bases, with 10 bases between them. The chain's CDR3 is CASTDQFTGELFF. In nucleotides, the CDR3 is TGTGCCAGCACGGACCAGTTCACCGGGGAGCTGTTTTTT.

Here the CDR3 reads CASSLRQSQETQYF. The CDR3 nucleotides read TGCGCCAGCAGCTTGCGGCAGAGCCAAGAGACCCAGTACTTC. The rearrangement uses TRBV5-1 and TRBJ2-7, with D unresolved. With the DNA end fitting TRBJ2-5 better, the J assignment may be wrong. The germline V gene has CDR1 SGHRS and CDR2 YFSETQ. The CDR3 has 14 amino acids.

This clonotype is medium-sized in the sample. This rearrangement joins TRBV7-2 to TRBJ2-1; D possibly corresponds to TRBD2 (7 bases). The CDR3 covers 15 residues. In germline, CDR1 is SGHTA, CDR2 FQGNSA. The V end lost 2 bases, the J end lost 11 bases, and 19 bases lay between the germline ends. In nucleotides, the CDR3 is TGTGCCAGCAGCTTAAAAGGGGGGGGGGCCCTCCAGCAGTTCTTC. Protein sequence: CASSLKGGGALQQFF.